This TCR beta chain was sequenced during a study of T cells in Graves' hyperthyroidism and ophthalmopathy. Using RNA transcripts as the source, TCR beta CDR3 regions were amplified. The HTBI primer set drove a first-round RT-PCR of the TCR CDR3. TCRdb independently ran MiXCR on the multiplex PCR reads; one entry per CDR3 protein. Among over 500,000 distinct CDR3 sequences listed, 14% were seen once. A lack of ophthalmopathy progression within 18 months defined stable Graves' hyperthyroidism. Among the patients, aged 18 to 65, hyperthyroidism was newly diagnosed and had lasted under 2 months. Patients showing uncontrolled infection, other autoimmune disease, pregnancy or lactation were ineligible. Each diagnosis drew on symptoms, thyroxine, TRAb, thyroid ultrasound and orbital computed tomography findings. This clonotype was counted many times. CDR3 length: 15 residues. Germline V gene data show CDR1 as MDHEN and CDR2 as SYDVKM. The junction had 5 bases not matched to a gene; V was cut back by 3 bases and J by 2 bases.

The sequenced sample consisted of blood. The receptor's source is a woman aged 40 to 50 with Graves' hyperthyroidism. The chain is built from TRBV28 and TRBJ2-3; 7 nucleotides agree with TRBD2. CDR3 coding DNA: TGTGCCAGCAGTTTGTCTAGCGGAGTCACAGATACGCAGTATTTT. This translates into CASSLSSGVTDTQYF.